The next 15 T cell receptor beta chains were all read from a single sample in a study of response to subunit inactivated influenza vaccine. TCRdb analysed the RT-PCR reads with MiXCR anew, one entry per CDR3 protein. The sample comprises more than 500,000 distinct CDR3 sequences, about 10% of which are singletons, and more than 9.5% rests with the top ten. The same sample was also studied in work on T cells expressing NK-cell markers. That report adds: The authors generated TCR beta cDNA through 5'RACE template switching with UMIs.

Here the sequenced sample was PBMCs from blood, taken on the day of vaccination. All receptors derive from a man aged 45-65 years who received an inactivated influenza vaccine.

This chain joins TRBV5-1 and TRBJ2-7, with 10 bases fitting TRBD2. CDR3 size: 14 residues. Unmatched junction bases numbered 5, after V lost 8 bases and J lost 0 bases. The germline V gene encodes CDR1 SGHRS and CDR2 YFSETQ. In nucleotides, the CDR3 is TGCGCCAGTAAGCTAGCGGGGGACTCCTACGAGCAGTACTTC. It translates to CASKLAGDSYEQYF.

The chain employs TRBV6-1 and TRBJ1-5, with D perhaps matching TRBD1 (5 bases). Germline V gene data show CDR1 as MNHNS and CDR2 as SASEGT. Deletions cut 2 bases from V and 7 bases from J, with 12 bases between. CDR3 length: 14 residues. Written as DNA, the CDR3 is TGTGCCAGCAGTGAAATGGGGCGGGAACAGCCCCAGCATTTT. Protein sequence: CASSEMGREQPQHF.

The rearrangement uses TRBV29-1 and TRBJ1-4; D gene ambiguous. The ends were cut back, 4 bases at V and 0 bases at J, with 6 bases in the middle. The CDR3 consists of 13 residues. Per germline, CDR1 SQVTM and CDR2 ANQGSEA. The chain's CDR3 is CSVVSATNEKLFF. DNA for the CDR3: TGCAGCGTTGTGTCCGCAACTAATGAAAAACTGTTTTTT.

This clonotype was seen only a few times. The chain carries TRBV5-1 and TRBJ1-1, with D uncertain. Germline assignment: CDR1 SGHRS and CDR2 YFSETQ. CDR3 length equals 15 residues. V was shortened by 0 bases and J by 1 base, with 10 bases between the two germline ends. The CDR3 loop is CASSLDAVPNTEAFF. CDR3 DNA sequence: TGCGCCAGCAGCTTGGATGCGGTACCGAACACTGAAGCTTTCTTT.

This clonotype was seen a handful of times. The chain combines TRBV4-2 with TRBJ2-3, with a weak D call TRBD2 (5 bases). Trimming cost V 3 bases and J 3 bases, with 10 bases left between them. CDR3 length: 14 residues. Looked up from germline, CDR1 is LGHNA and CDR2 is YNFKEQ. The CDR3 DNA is TGTGCCAGCAGCCACGGACTCCCAACAGATACGCAGTATTTT. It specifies CASSHGLPTDTQYF.

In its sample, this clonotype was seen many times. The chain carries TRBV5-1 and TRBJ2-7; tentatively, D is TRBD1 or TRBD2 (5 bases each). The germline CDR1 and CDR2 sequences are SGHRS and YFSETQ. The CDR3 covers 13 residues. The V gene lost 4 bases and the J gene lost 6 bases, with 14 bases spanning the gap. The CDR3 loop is CASSRMSGTEQYF. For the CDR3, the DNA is TGCGCCAGCAGCCGAATGTCAGGGACCGAGCAGTACTTC.

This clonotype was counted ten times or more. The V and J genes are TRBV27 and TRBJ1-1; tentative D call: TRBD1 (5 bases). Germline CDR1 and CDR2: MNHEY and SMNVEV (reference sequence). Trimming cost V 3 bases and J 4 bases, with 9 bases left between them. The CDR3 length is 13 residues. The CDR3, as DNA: TGTGCCAGCAGTTTGGGGCTAGGCACTGAAGCTTTCTTT. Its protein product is CASSLGLGTEAFF.

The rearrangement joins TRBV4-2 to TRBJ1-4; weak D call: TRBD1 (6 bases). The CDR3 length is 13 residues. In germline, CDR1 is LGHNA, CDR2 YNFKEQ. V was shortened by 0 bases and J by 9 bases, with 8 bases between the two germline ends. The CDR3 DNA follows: TGTGCCAGCAGCCAAGATAGGGGGAAAAAACTGTTTTTT. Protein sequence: CASSQDRGKKLFF.

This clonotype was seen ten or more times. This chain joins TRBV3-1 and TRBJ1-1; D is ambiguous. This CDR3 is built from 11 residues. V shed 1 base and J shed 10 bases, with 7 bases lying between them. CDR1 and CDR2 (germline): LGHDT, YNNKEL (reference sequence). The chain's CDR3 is CASSQGHRAFF. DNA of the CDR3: TGTGCCAGCAGCCAAGGACATCGAGCTTTCTTT. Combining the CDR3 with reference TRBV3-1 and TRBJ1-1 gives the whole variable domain DTAVSQTPKYLVTQMGNDKSIKCEQNLGHDTMYWYKQDSKKFLKIMFSYNNKELIINETVPNRFSPKSPDKAHLNLHINSLELGDSAVYFCASSQGHRAFFGQGTRLTVV.

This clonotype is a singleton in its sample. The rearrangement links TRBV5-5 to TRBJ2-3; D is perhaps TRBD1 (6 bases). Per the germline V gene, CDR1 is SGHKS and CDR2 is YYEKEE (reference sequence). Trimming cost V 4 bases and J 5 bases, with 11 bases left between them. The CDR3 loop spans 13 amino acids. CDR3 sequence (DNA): TGTGCCAGCAGCCCGCAGGACAGAGATACGCAGTATTTT. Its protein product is CASSPQDRDTQYF.

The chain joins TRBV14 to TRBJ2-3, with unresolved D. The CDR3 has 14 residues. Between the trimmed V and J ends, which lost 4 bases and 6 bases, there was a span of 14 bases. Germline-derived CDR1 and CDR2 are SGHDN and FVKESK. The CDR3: CASSLSPGSDTQYF. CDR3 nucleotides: TGTGCCAGCAGCCTCAGTCCCGGATCGGATACGCAGTATTTT.

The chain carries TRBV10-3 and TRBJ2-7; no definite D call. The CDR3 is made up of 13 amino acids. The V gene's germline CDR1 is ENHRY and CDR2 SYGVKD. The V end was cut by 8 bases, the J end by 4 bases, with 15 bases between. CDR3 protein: CAIATTQGYEQYF. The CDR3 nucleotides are TGTGCCATCGCCACGACCCAAGGGTACGAGCAGTACTTC.

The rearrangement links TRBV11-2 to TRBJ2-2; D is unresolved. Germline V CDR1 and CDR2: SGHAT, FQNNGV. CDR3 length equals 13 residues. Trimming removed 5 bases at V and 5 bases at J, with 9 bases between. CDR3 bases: TGTGCCAGCAGCCCTCAGACAACCGGGGAGCTGTTTTTT. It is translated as CASSPQTTGELFF.

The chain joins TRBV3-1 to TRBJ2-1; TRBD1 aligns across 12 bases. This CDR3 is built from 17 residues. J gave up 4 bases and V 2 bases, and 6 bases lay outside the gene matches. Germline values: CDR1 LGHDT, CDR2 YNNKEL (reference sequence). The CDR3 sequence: CASSQLGTGGIYNEQFF. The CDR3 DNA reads TGTGCCAGCAGCCAACTCGGGACAGGGGGCATATACAATGAGCAGTTCTTC.

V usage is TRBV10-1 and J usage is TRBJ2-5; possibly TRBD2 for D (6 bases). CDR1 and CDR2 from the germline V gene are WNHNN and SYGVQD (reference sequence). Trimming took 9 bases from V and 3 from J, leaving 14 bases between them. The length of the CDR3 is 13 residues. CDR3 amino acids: CASQLSGEETQYF. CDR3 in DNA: TGCGCCAGTCAACTTAGCGGCGAAGAGACCCAGTACTTC.